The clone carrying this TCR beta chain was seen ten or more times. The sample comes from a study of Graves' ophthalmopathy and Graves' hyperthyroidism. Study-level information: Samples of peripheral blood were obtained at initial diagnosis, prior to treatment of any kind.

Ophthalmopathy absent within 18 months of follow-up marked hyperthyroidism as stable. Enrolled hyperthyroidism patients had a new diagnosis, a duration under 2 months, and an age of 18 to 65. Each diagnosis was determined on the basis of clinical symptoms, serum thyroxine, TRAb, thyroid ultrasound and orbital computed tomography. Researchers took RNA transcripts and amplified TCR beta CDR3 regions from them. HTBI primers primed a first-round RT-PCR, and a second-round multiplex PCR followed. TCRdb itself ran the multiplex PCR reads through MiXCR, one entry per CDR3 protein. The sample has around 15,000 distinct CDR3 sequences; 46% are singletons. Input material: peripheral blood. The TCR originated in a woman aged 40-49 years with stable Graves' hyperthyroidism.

The CDR3 protein is CASASSGGAGNIQYF. The CDR3, as DNA: TGTGCCAGCGCGAGTAGCGGGGGGGCGGGAAACATTCAGTACTTC. J is TRBJ2-4 and V is TRBV7-8, with TRBD2 matching 11 bases. This CDR3 has 15 residues. Trimming cost V 8 bases and J 6 bases; bases outside gene matches: 9. Germline V gene lookup returns CDR1 SGHVS and CDR2 FQNEAQ.